This T cell receptor (beta chain) originates from a study of T cell responses to AZD1222 COVID-19 vaccine. On this clone itself: Its antigen is unidentified.

Using immunoSEQ multiplex PCR, the repertoire was profiled, and TCRdb retains in-frame clones only, with some absent. The sample contains roughly 46,000 clones, approximately 88% of which appear only once. Study observations and caveats: At baseline, just a handful of AZD1222 recipients tested seropositive. When two AZD1222 doses had been given, Spike-specific TCR breadth and depth rose.

The TCR comes from an adult who received the AZD1222 COVID-19 vaccine. Here the sequenced sample was peripheral blood, taken 28 days after the second AZD1222 dose.

The CDR3 DNA is TGTGCCAGCAGTTACTCGTCGGGCAGGGGCACCGGGGAGCTGTTTTTT. The encoded protein is CASSYSSGRGTGELFF. The V and J genes are TRBV6-6 and TRBJ2-2; TRBD1 might be the D (6 bases). V shed 0 bases and J shed 4 bases, with 12 bases lying between them. Germline CDR1 and CDR2: MNHNY and SVGAGI (reference sequence). The CDR3 extends over 16 amino acids.